This T cell receptor (beta chain) was sequenced for a study of blood T cells in healthy people across ages (dated by TCRdb to between 2015 and 2017). At the level of the whole study: In model experiments, template switching captured roughly one uniquely barcoded TCR beta cDNA molecule for every two T cells. To track age-related changes in TCR beta repertoire diversity, the study relied on deep sequencing normalized with unique cDNA molecular identifiers. Four age groups were formed from the donors: young (average around 15 years), middle-aged (just under 40), aged (roughly 56) and long-lived (approximately 80). Donors of different ages were randomly distributed across sequencing lanes to avoid experimental bias. For two donors (one aged 18 to 30 and one aged 80 or older), the study analyzed two additional independent replicas of 1 million unique cDNA reads from the same blood draw.

With respect to this clonotype: There is no known antigen for this receptor. The input lacks base qualities; no much larger clone sits a single base away.

Study-wide findings and limitations: As age increased, observed TCR beta diversity per million T cells dropped in a roughly linear way, and a significant reduction was already evident by age 40. Compared with the aged group, the long-lived group had more naive CD4+ T cells, fewer expanded clones and increased TCR diversity, suggesting age selection. Estimates of total diversity from one million sequenced T cells were regarded as lower bounds and underestimates. The CMV infection status of donors was not known, potentially confounding age-related changes in expanded clonotypes. A strong correlation was found between observed TCR beta diversity and the percentage of naive T cells measured by flow cytometry. Since profiling was done on bulk unsorted PBMCs, naive and antigen-experienced compartments could not be conclusively compared.

The library relied on 5' RACE. These reads were obtained on an Illumina HiSeq 2500. The second PCR ran for roughly 7 to 12 cycles and used a J-beta primer mix along with a sample-barcoded 5' primer. A template-switch 5' adaptor carrying 12 random nucleotides introduced a unique molecular identifier onto each TCR beta cDNA molecule. Each sample yielded at least 2.5 million CDR3-containing paired-end reads. All of the RNA was converted into first-strand cDNA using the Mint cDNA synthesis kit, with a TRBC-specific oligonucleotide serving as the primer. After uracil-DNA glycosylase treatment, a first 18-cycle PCR used universal primers M1SS and BC2_uni_R on all cDNA. The original pipeline was this. Normalization of each sample was performed by random selection of 1 million high-quality reads, each carrying a distinct molecular identifier. Instead of being binned into consensus sequences, reads that shared molecular identifiers were thrown out. MiTCR, set to a Q25 quality threshold and the strictest error-elimination algorithm, was used for CDR3 identification, clonotype clustering and error correction. A nonparametric unseen species model with Euler transformation was used to estimate lower-bound total TCR beta diversity. TCRdb passed the public sequencing reads through fastp at Q25 and MiXCR, retaining productive beta sequences. Records with the same CDR3 protein are collapsed into one entry carrying the most frequent genes and DNA. The V and J calls here are based on TCRdb, not the publication. In all, the sample holds about 1,400,000 distinct CDR3 sequences, and approximately 59% of those were seen once. Of the sample, about 6.7% falls within the top ten clones.

Systemically healthy Caucasian individuals from Russia, over 30 in total and aged about 6 to 95 years, were included as donors. Ten milliliters of peripheral blood were drawn from each donor into EDTA-treated Vacutainer tubes. Ficoll-Paque density-gradient centrifugation was used to isolate PBMCs, with at least 7 million per sample. Total RNA was extracted from PBMCs with Trizol reagent, with at least 5 micrograms obtained per sample. For every donor, an aliquot of PBMCs went through flow cytometry to measure the percentages of naive CD45RAhigh/CD27high T cells. V is cut by 8 bases and J by 5 bases, and the space between the germline ends is 9 bases. Measured from the cysteine to the phenylalanine, the CDR3 is 11 residues long. Only the CDR3 DNA is retained, 33 bases long and in frame from the first base. CDR1 and CDR2 were assigned from the germline V gene (reference sequence) as SEHNR and FQNEAQ.

The clonotype was recovered from a man aged 18 to 30 in good health. The sequenced sample was blood. The chain links TRBV7-9 with TRBJ2-5, with the identity of the D gene unclear. CDR3 region: CASPRSETQYF. In nucleotides, the sequence is TGTGCCAGCCCCCGTTCGGAGACCCAGTACTTC.